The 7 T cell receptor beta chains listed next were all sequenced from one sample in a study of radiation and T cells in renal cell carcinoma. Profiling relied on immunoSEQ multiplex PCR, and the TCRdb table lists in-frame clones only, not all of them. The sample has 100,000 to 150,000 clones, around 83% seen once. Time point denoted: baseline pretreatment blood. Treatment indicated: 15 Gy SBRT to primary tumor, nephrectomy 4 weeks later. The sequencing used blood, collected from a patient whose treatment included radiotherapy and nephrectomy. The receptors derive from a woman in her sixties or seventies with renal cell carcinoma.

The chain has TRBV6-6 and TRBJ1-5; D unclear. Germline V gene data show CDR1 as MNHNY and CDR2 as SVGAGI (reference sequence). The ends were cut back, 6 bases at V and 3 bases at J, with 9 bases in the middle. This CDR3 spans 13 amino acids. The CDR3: CASRYSANQPQHF. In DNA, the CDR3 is TGTGCCAGCAGGTACAGTGCCAATCAGCCCCAGCATTTT.

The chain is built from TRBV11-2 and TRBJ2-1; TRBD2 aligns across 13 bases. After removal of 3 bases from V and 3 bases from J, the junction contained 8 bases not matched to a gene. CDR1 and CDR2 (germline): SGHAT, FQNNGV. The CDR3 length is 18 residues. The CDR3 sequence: CASSFTSGGALLYNEQFF. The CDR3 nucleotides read TGTGCCAGCAGCTTTACTAGCGGGGGGGCTTTACTCTACAATGAGCAGTTCTTC.

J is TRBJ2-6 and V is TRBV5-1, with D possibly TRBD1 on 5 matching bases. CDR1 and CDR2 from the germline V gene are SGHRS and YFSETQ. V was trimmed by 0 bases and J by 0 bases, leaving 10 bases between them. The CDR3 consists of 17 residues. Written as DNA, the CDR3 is TGCGCCAGCAGCTTGGCCGGACAAAGCTCTGGGGCCAACGTCCTGACTTTC. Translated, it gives CASSLAGQSSGANVLTF.

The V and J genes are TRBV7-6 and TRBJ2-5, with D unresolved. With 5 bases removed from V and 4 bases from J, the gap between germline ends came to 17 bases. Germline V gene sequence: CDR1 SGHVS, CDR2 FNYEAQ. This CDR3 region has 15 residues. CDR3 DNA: TGTGCCAGCAGCCCGAGTGTTAGGTCCCCAGAGACCCAGTACTTC. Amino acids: CASSPSVRSPETQYF. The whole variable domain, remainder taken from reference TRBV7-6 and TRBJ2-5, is GAGVSQSPRYKVTKRGQDVALRCDPISGHVSLYWYRQALGQGPEFLTYFNYEAQQDKSGLPNDRFSAERPEGSISTLTIQRTEQRDSAMYRCASSPSVRSPETQYFGPGTRLLVL.

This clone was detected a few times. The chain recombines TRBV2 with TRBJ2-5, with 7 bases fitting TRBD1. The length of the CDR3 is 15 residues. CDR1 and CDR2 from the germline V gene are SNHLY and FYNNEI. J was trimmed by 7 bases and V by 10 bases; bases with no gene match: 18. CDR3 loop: CAKTPGQQDLGTQYF. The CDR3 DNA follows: TGTGCCAAGACACCGGGACAGCAAGACCTAGGGACCCAGTACTTC. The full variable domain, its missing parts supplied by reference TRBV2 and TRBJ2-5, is EPEVTQTPSHQVTQMGQEVILRCVPISNHLYFYWYRQILGQKVEFLVSFYNNEISEKSEIFDDQFSVERPDGSNFTLKIRSTKLEDSAMYFCAKTPGQQDLGTQYFGPGTRLLVL.

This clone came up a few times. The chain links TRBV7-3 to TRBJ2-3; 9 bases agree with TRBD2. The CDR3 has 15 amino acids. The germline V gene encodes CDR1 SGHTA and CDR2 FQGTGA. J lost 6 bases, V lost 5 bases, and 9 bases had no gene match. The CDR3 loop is CASSRNSGSRDTQYF. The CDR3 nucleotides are TGTGCCAGCAGCCGAAATAGCGGGAGCCGGGATACGCAGTATTTT.

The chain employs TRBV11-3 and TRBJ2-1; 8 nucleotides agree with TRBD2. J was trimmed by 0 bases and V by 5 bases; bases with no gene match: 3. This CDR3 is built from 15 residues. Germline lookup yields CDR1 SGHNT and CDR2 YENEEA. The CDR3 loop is CASSQRGSSYNEQFF. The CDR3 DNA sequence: TGTGCCAGCAGCCAGCGGGGGAGCTCCTACAATGAGCAGTTCTTC.